These 7 T cell receptor beta chains came from one sample sequenced in a study of post-analysis software for immune sequencing data. The study's findings and limits: Controls had lower frequencies than patients of 4 or 5 TRBV segments, which included TRBV5-6, TRBV5-1 and TRBV20-1.

Researchers reported that TCR beta cDNA libraries carried unique molecular identifiers. Each CDR3 protein is one row after TCRdb ran MiXCR on the PCR reads. Here the sample spans a few hundred thousand distinct CDR3 sequences, roughly 40% being singletons. The antigens of these receptors remain unknown. The sequencing sample was made of blood. Source of these receptors: a girl aged 2-10 years with multiple sclerosis.

This clonotype was detected only once. This rearrangement joins TRBV29-1 to TRBJ2-5; 9 bases match TRBD1. The closer fit of TRBJ2-7 to the DNA end suggests the J call may be wrong. From germline, CDR1 is SQVTM and CDR2 ANQGSEA. CDR3 length equals 13 residues. CDR3 residues: CSVELETGGEQYF. The CDR3 DNA is TGCAGCGTGGAGCTCGAGACAGGGGGCGAGCAGTACTTC.

The sample holds a few counts of this clonotype. CDR3 loop: CASSLALAGGLDTQYF. CDR3 nucleotides: TGTGCCAGCAGCTTAGCCCTGGCGGGGGGCTTAGATACGCAGTATTTT. The chain uses TRBV7-9 and TRBJ2-3; 8 positions agree with TRBD2. The germline V gene has CDR1 SEHNR and CDR2 FQNEAQ (reference sequence). The V segment lost 0 bases and the J segment 5 bases; nucleotides outside the gene matches: 7. The length of the CDR3 is 16 residues. Full variable domain (rest looked up from reference TRBV7-9 and TRBJ2-3): DTGVSQNPRHKITKRGQNVTFRCDPISEHNRLYWYRQTLGQGPEFLTYFQNEAQLEKSRLLSDRFSAERPKGSFSTLEIQRTEQGDSAMYLCASSLALAGGLDTQYFGPGTRLTVL.

This sequence joins TRBV20-1 and TRBJ2-1; a possible D gene is TRBD2 (6 bases). This CDR3 is built from 17 residues. V lost 6 bases and J 3 bases, leaving 24 bases between the germline ends. Germline V gene sequence: CDR1 DFQATT, CDR2 SNEGSKA (reference sequence). CDR3 DNA sequence: TGCAGTGCCAGCACCCTGCTAGCGTTGGTGGGCTACAATGAGCAGTTCTTC. This gives the protein CSASTLLALVGYNEQFF.

The sample holds a few counts of this clonotype. V is TRBV28 and J is TRBJ2-7, with D unresolved. This CDR3 has 13 residues. The germline gives CDR1 MDHEN, CDR2 SYDVKM. V lost 3 bases and J 6 bases, leaving 12 bases between the germline ends. The CDR3: CASSLISGAEQYF. The CDR3 DNA sequence: TGTGCCAGCAGTTTGATCAGTGGAGCCGAGCAGTACTTC.

The chain recombines TRBV30 with TRBJ1-2; D possibly corresponds to TRBD1 (6 bases). V was clipped by 4 bases and J by 3 bases, with 12 bases between them. Per the germline V gene, CDR1 is GTSNPN and CDR2 is SVGIG (reference sequence). This CDR3 comprises 13 residues. The CDR3 protein is CAWTPGGDYGYTF. The CDR3 bases are TGTGCCTGGACTCCTGGGGGCGACTATGGCTACACCTTC.

The chain joins TRBV5-1 to TRBJ2-4; 8 nucleotides align to TRBD1. CDR1 and CDR2 from the germline V gene are SGHRS and YFSETQ. V gave up 3 bases and J gave up 13 bases; unmatched junction bases: 9. This CDR3 is built from 13 residues. Written as DNA, the CDR3 is TGCGCCAGCAGCTCGAACCCGGACAGGGAGCAGTACTTC. It specifies CASSSNPDREQYF. Supplemented by reference TRBV5-1 and TRBJ2-4, the full variable domain reads KAGVTQTPRYLIKTRGQQVTLSCSPISGHRSVSWYQQTPGQGLQFLFEYFSETQRNKGNFPGRFSGRQFSNSRSEMNVSTLELGDSALYLCASSSNPDREQYFGAGTRLSVL.

The chain links TRBV12-3 or TRBV12-4 to TRBJ1-5, with D hard to call. V lost 3 bases and J 3 bases, leaving 6 bases between the germline ends. This CDR3 has 13 residues. The CDR3 coding sequence is TGTGCCAGCAGTTTCAGAGCCAATCAGCCCCAGCATTTT. Protein: CASSFRANQPQHF.